This record looks at one T cell receptor (beta chain) sequence and its context. The data belong to a study of blood T cell repertoires in COVID-19. Profiling relied on immunoSEQ multiplex PCR, and the TCRdb table lists in-frame clones only, not all of them. The sample consists of approximately 74,000 clones, about four fifths of them appearing once. The germline V and J ends were trimmed by 0 bases and 5 bases, with 19 bases remaining between them. The CDR3 length is 17 residues. CDR1 and CDR2 (germline): MNHEY, SMNVEV (reference sequence). The sample comprised peripheral blood. This chain joins TRBV27 and TRBJ1-2; D may be TRBD1 (5 bases). This sequence originates from a human donor in a cohort sampled during active COVID-19. The CDR3 here is CASSLSRGVGQVYGYTF. DNA of the CDR3: TGTGCCAGCAGTTTATCGCGTGGTGTGGGGCAGGTATATGGCTACACCTTC.